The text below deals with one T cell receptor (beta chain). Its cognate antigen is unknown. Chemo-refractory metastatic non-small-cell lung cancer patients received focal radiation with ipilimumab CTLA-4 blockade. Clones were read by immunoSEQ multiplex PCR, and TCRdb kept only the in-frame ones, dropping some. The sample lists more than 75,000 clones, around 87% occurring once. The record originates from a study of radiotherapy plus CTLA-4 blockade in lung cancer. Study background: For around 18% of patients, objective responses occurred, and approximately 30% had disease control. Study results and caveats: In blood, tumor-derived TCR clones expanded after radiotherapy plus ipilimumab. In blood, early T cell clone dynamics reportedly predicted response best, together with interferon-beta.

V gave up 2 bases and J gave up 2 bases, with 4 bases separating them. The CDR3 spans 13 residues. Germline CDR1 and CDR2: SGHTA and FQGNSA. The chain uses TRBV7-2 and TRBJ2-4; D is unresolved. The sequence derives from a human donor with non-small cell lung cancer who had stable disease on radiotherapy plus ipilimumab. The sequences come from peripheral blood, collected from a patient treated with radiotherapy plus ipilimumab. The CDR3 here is CASSLSSKNIQYF. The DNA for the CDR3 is TGTGCCAGCAGCTTAAGCTCCAAAAACATTCAGTACTTC.